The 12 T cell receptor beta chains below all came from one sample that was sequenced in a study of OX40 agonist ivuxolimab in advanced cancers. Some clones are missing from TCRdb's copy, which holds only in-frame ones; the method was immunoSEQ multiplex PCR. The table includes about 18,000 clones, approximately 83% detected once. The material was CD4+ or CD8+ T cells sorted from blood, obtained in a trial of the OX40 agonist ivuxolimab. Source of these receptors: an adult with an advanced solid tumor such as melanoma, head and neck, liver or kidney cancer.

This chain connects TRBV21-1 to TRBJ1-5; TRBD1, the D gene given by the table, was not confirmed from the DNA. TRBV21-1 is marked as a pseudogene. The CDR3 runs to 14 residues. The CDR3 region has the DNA TGTGCCGGTAAGTGGGACAGGGGCAATCAGCCCCAGCATTTT. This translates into CAGKWDRGNQPQHF.

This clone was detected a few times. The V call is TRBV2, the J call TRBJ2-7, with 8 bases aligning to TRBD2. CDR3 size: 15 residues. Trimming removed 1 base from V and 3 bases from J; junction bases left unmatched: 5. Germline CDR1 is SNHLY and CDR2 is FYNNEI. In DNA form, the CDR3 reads TGTGCCAGCAGTGAAGGGCTAGCGGGCATCTACGAGCAGTACTTC. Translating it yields CASSEGLAGIYEQYF.

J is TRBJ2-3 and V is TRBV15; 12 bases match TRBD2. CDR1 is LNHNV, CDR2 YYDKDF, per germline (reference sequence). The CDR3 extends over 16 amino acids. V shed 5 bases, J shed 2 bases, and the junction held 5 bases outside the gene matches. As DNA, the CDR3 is TGTGCCACCAGCCTACTAGCGGGGGGAAACACAGATACGCAGTATTTT. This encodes CATSLLAGGNTDTQYF.

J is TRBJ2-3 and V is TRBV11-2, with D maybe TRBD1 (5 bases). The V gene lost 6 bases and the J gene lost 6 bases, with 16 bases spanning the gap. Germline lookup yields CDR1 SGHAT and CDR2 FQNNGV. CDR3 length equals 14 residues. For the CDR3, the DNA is TGTGCCAGCAGATCAGGGTGGGGCCTGGATACGCAGTATTTT. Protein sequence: CASRSGWGLDTQYF.

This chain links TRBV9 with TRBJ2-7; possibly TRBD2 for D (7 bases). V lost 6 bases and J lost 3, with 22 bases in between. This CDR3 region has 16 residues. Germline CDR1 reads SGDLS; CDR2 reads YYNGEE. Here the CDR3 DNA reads TGTGCCAGCATTTCCGACCGGGGGGCTGGGGGCTACGAGCAGTACTTC. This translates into CASISDRGAGGYEQYF.

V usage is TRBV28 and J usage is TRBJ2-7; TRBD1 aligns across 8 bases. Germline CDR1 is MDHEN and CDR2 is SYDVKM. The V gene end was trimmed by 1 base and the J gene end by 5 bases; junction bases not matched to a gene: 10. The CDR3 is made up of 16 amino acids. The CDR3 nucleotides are TGTGCCAGCAGTTTATCACCGGGACAGGCCCTCGACGAGCAGTACTTC. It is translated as CASSLSPGQALDEQYF.

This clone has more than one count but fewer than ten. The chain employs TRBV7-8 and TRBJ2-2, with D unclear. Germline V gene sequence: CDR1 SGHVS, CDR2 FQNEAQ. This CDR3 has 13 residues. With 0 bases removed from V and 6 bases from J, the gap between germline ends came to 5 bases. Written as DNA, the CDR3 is TGTGCCAGCAGCTTAGCCGGCGCCGGGGAGCTGTTTTTT. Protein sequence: CASSLAGAGELFF.

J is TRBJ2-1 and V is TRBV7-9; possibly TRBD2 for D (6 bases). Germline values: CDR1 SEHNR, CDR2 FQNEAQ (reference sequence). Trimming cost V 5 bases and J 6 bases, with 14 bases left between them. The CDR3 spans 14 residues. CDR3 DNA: TGTGCCAGCAGCACCCAGACTAGTTCCAATGAGCAGTTCTTC. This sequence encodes CASSTQTSSNEQFF. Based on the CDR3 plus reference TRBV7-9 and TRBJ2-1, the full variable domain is DTGVSQNPRHKITKRGQNVTFRCDPISEHNRLYWYRQTLGQGPEFLTYFQNEAQLEKSRLLSDRFSAERPKGSFSTLEIQRTEQGDSAMYLCASSTQTSSNEQFFGPGTRLTVL.

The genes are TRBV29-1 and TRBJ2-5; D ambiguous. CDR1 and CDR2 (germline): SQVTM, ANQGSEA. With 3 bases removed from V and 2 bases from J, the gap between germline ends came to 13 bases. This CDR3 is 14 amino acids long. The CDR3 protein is CSVEIRAVQETQYF. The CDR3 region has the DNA TGCAGCGTTGAGATAAGGGCAGTGCAAGAGACCCAGTACTTC.

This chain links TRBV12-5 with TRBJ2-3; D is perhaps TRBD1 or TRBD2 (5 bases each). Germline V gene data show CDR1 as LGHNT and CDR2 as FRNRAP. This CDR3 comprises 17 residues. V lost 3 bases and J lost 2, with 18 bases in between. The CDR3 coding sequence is TGTGCTAGTGGTTTTTCTTTTGGAGTGGGGGACACAGATACGCAGTATTTT. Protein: CASGFSFGVGDTDTQYF.

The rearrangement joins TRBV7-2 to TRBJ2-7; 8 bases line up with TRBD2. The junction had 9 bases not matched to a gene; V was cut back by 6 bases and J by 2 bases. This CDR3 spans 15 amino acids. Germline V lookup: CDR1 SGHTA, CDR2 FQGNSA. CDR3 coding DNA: TGTGCCAGCAGTCATAGCCCGGGACTAGCCTACGAGCAGTACTTC. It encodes CASSHSPGLAYEQYF.

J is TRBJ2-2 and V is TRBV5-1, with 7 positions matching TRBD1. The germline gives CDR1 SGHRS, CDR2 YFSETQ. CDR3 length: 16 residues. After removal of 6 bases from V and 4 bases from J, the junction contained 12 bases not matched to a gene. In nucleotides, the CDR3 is TGCGCCAGCATCAACCTAGGGGGCCAGGGCACCGGGGAGCTGTTTTTT. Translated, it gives CASINLGGQGTGELFF.